Below, one T cell receptor (beta chain) is given with its context. What this receptor recognizes is not known. Base quality data are lacking; no much larger clone is found one base away. This specimen belongs to a study of blood T cell repertoires in COVID-19 (TCRdb year 2020). As for the study more broadly: Samples covering the acute and convalescent phases of COVID-19 were provided by collaborators in the United States, Italy and Spain. The prospective study material was composed of cDNA or gDNA derived from T cells, B-cell-depleted T cells, or PBMCs. The dataset comprised deeply sampled blood TCRbeta repertoires from subjects exposed to, actively infected with, or recovered from COVID-19. The repertoires were released in a freely available public database meant as a resource for research on the immune response to SARS-CoV-2. Samples were obtained from the ongoing ImmuneRACE study (first 160 participants) and from 1,200 or so subjects provided by 6 global collaborators. The sample metadata nearly always contained a de-identified subject ID, COVID-19 status, age in years and sex. Where available, HLA class I and class II types were obtained from metadata supplied by the sample provider rather than from assay-based typing. What the research found in general, with its limitations: The amount of clinical and demographic metadata varied by source and participant and was provided uncurated.

The immunoSEQ Assay, a bias-controlled multiplex PCR, was used to amplify TCRbeta CDR3 regions from genomic DNA. From the authors' description of their analysis: Within the assay, amplification of reference gene primers was used to estimate how many nucleated cells each sample contained. Sequence reads were collapsed and filtered to measure the absolute abundance of every unique TCRbeta CDR3 rearrangement. Productive Simpson clonality was computed per sample as the square root of Simpson's diversity index over productive rearrangements. Drawn from immuneACCESS, this table holds only the in-frame rearrangements with V and J called that TCRdb kept. Clones are partly lost; checked studies trace under half to an unresolved V gene and leave the rest unexplained. D and trimming come from the DNA, and the V and J calls and clone size come from that table. This sample holds about 190,000 clones; around 80% were observed only once. Approximately 3% of the sample lies in the top ten.

CDR1 and CDR2, looked up from the germline V gene, are MGHRA and YSYEKL. V loses 3 bases at its end and J loses 2 bases; junction bases beyond the gene matches: 6. Counted from cysteine to phenylalanine, this CDR3 has 16 amino acids. The retained sequence is limited to the CDR3, 48 bases, with the frame set at the first base. Collaborating institutions collected whole blood in K2EDTA tubes following their own protocols. Collaborator samples were shipped for TCRbeta analysis as frozen whole blood, isolated PBMCs, or DNA extracted from either sample type. The chain was built from TRBV4-1 and TRBJ1-2, with 10 central nucleotides matching TRBD1. The sequence came from a woman aged 80 or over with active or convalescent COVID-19. Sequencing input: peripheral blood. The nucleotide sequence reads TGCGCCAGCAGCCACACAGGACAGGGGGTAAACTATGGCTACACCTTC. The encoded protein is CASSHTGQGVNYGYTF.